The 31 T cell receptor beta chains below come from one sample, sequenced in a study of identical twins. In TCRdb, the 5' RACE reads were re-called with MiXCR into one record per CDR3 protein. This table has 500,000 to 700,000 distinct CDR3 sequences, less than 9% appearing once. This same sample was also part of a study on yellow fever vaccine responses in identical twins.

Material: PBMCs. These receptors originate from a woman between 18 and 30 years old in good health.

V usage is TRBV29-1 and J usage is TRBJ2-3, with 9 bases aligning to TRBD2. This CDR3 is 13 amino acids long. Germline CDR1 SQVTM, CDR2 ANQGSEA. V trimming: 7 bases; J trimming: 2 bases; junction bases outside the gene matches: 4. The CDR3 DNA is TGCAGCGCGATAGCGGGAGACACAGATACGCAGTATTTT. Translation gives CSAIAGDTDTQYF.

The sample holds many counts of this clonotype. This chain connects TRBV7-2 to TRBJ2-7; 10 nucleotides match TRBD2. After removal of 3 bases from V and 4 bases from J, the junction contained 9 bases not matched to a gene. This CDR3 is built from 16 residues. CDR1 SGHTA and CDR2 FQGNSA come from the germline V gene. In nucleotides, the CDR3 is TGTGCCAGCAGCTTGGATACTAGCGGGATCGAATACGAGCAGTACTTC. Protein sequence: CASSLDTSGIEYEQYF.

This clonotype has a single count. The rearrangement joins TRBV6-2 or TRBV6-3 to TRBJ2-5; 9 nucleotides align to TRBD2. Germline lookup yields CDR1 MNHEY and CDR2 SVGEGT. This CDR3 is built from 17 residues. The V gene end was trimmed by 2 bases and the J gene end by 3 bases; junction bases not matched to a gene: 10. The CDR3 is CASSYDLAGGLEETQYF. The CDR3 coding sequence is TGTGCCAGCAGTTACGACTTGGCGGGAGGGTTGGAAGAGACCCAGTACTTC.

There are many counts of this clonotype. The genes are TRBV7-9 and TRBJ2-3; D gene ambiguous. Germline CDR1 is SEHNR and CDR2 is FQNEAQ (reference sequence). CDR3 size: 15 residues. V was shortened by 5 bases and J by 2 bases, with 14 bases between the two germline ends. CDR3 residues: CASSPRVLFTDTQYF. In DNA, the CDR3 is TGTGCCAGCAGCCCCCGAGTACTTTTCACAGATACGCAGTATTTT.

A few counts support this clonotype. The chain employs TRBV6-5 and TRBJ2-7, with 9 bases identical to TRBD1. The CDR3 is made up of 16 amino acids. Germline V lookup: CDR1 MNHEY, CDR2 SVGAGI. J gave up 5 bases and V 2 bases, and 10 bases lay outside the gene matches. CDR3 sequence (DNA): TGTGCCAGCAGTTACCAGCCGGGACAGGGAGTGGACGAGCAGTACTTC. Amino acid sequence: CASSYQPGQGVDEQYF.

The chain recombines TRBV9 with TRBJ2-1; the D gene is possibly TRBD2 (6 bases). Per germline, CDR1 SGDLS and CDR2 YYNGEE. The CDR3 extends over 15 amino acids. V lost 1 base and J 6 bases, leaving 14 bases between the germline ends. CDR3 sequence reads: CASSVSVLAFNEQFF. The CDR3 nucleotides are TGTGCCAGCAGCGTAAGTGTTCTAGCGTTCAATGAGCAGTTCTTC. Supplemented by reference TRBV9 and TRBJ2-1, the full variable domain reads DSGVTQTPKHLITATGQRVTLRCSPRSGDLSVYWYQQSLDQGLQFLIQYYNGEERAKGNILERFSAQQFPDLHSELNLSSLELGDSALYFCASSVSVLAFNEQFFGPGTRLTVL.

J is TRBJ2-7 and V is TRBV5-1; D is ambiguous. V was trimmed by 0 bases and J by 6 bases, leaving 7 bases between them. There are 12 residues in the CDR3. CDR1 and CDR2 from the germline V gene are SGHRS and YFSETQ. As DNA, the CDR3 is TGCGCCAGCAGCTTGGACGTCTCCGAGCAGTACTTC. It specifies CASSLDVSEQYF.

This clonotype was counted ten times or more. The chain employs TRBV11-2 and TRBJ2-1, with 11 bases lining up with TRBD2. The CDR3 loop spans 16 amino acids. Trimming at V came to 5 bases and at J to 4 bases, leaving 7 bases not matched to a gene. Germline values: CDR1 SGHAT, CDR2 FQNNGV. CDR3 residues: CASSPRRLAGYNEQFF. The DNA of the CDR3 is TGTGCCAGCAGCCCACGACGACTAGCGGGATACAATGAGCAGTTCTTC. The entire variable domain, with the rest obtained from reference TRBV11-2 and TRBJ2-1, is as follows: EAGVAQSPRYKIIEKRQSVAFWCNPISGHATLYWYQQILGQGPKLLIQFQNNGVVDDSQLPKDRFSAERLKGVDSTLKIQPAKLEDSAVYLCASSPRRLAGYNEQFFGPGTRLTVL.

This chain connects TRBV11-2 to TRBJ2-1; the match to TRBD2 covers 11 bases. Looked up from germline, CDR1 is SGHAT and CDR2 is FQNNGV. This CDR3 is built from 16 residues. The ends lost 1 base at V and 3 bases at J; junction bases unmatched: 2. CDR3 region: CASSLGTSGGYNEQFF. DNA for the CDR3: TGTGCCAGCAGCTTAGGTACTAGCGGGGGCTACAATGAGCAGTTCTTC.

This clonotype was seen a few times. V usage is TRBV19 and J usage is TRBJ2-5, with TRBD1 identical over 10 bases. V trimming: 3 bases; J trimming: 4 bases; junction bases outside the gene matches: 5. From germline, CDR1 is LNHDA and CDR2 SQIVND (reference sequence). The CDR3 covers 15 residues. CDR3 sequence reads: CASSMGTGVLETQYF. The CDR3, as DNA: TGTGCCAGTAGTATGGGGACAGGGGTCTTAGAGACCCAGTACTTC. Full variable domain (remainder filled in from reference TRBV19 and TRBJ2-5): DGGITQSPKYLFRKEGQNVTLSCEQNLNHDAMYWYRQDPGQGLRLIYYSQIVNDFQKGDIAEGYSVSREKKESFPLTVTSAQKNPTAFYLCASSMGTGVLETQYFGPGTRLLVL.

Many counts were recorded for this clonotype. This rearrangement joins TRBV29-1 to TRBJ2-1; 7 positions agree with TRBD2. The CDR3 has 14 amino acids. V shed 7 bases and J 5 bases; nucleotides not matched to a gene: 11. The germline gives CDR1 SQVTM, CDR2 ANQGSEA. The CDR3 coding sequence is TGCAGCGGGCGGCCTAGCGGTACCAACAATGAGCAGTTCTTC. Its translation is CSGRPSGTNNEQFF.

There are a few counts of this clonotype. The chain is built from TRBV15 and TRBJ2-3; TRBD2 aligns across 11 bases. The CDR3 length is 15 residues. Trimming cost V 9 bases and J 2 bases; bases outside gene matches: 7. CDR1 and CDR2 (germline): LNHNV, YYDKDF (reference sequence). The DNA of the CDR3 is TGTGCCACGCGACCGGGACTAGCGGACACAGATACGCAGTATTTT. It encodes CATRPGLADTDTQYF.

The V gene is TRBV5-1, the J gene TRBJ2-5, with D possibly TRBD1 on 5 matching bases. This CDR3 contains 12 residues. V lost 5 bases and J lost 2, with 7 bases in between. The V gene's germline CDR1 is SGHRS and CDR2 YFSETQ. The CDR3 sequence: CASRRQQETQYF. The CDR3 DNA reads as TGCGCCAGCAGAAGACAGCAAGAGACCCAGTACTTC.

This clonotype was recorded at least ten times. This chain connects TRBV7-9 to TRBJ2-4, with D uncertain. Germline values: CDR1 SEHNR, CDR2 FQNEAQ (reference sequence). V was cut by 0 bases and J by 2 bases, with 5 bases left in between. The CDR3 loop spans 14 amino acids. This CDR3 reads CASSLAGSKNIQYF. For the CDR3, the DNA is TGTGCCAGCAGCTTAGCGGGGTCCAAAAACATTCAGTACTTC.

Only a few counts were recorded for this clonotype. The chain's CDR3 is CASSRGTGPYEQYF. The CDR3 bases are TGTGCCAGCAGCCGCGGGACAGGGCCTTACGAGCAGTACTTC. V is TRBV12-3 or TRBV12-4 and J is TRBJ2-7; 9 nucleotides agree with TRBD1. The CDR3 has 14 amino acids. Trimming cost V 6 bases and J 4 bases; bases outside gene matches: 7.

J is TRBJ2-5 and V is TRBV27, with TRBD2 as a possible D gene (5 bases). Germline-derived CDR1 and CDR2 are MNHEY and SMNVEV (reference sequence). Deletions cut 2 bases from V and 5 bases from J, with 12 bases between. This CDR3 spans 14 amino acids. The chain's CDR3 is CASSLGGSTETQYF. DNA of the CDR3: TGTGCCAGCAGTTTAGGAGGTTCCACGGAGACCCAGTACTTC.

This clonotype was picked up a small number of times. J is TRBJ2-3 and V is TRBV6-4; D is possibly TRBD1 (5 bases). The CDR3 sequence is 13 residues long. The V gene's germline CDR1 is MRHNA and CDR2 SNTAGT. V shed 9 bases and J shed 2 bases, with 12 bases lying between them. This chain's CDR3 is CASAGQSTDTQYF. The CDR3 DNA reads TGTGCCAGTGCAGGGCAATCCACAGATACGCAGTATTTT.

This clonotype was detected only a few times. The rearrangement links TRBV4-1 to TRBJ2-7; 9 positions match TRBD1. There are 15 residues in the CDR3. The junction had 6 bases not matched to a gene; V was cut back by 3 bases and J by 3 bases. Per germline, CDR1 MGHRA and CDR2 YSYEKL. CDR3 amino acids: CASSQGTGPLYEQYV. CDR3 in DNA: TGCGCCAGCAGCCAGGGGACAGGGCCGCTCTACGAGCAGTACGTC.

The rearrangement joins TRBV9 to TRBJ2-5; D remains ambiguous. Germline CDR1 SGDLS, CDR2 YYNGEE. V was shortened by 0 bases and J by 2 bases, with 11 bases between the two germline ends. The CDR3 contains 15 residues. The DNA for the CDR3 is TGTGCCAGCAGCGTAGATCATGGAACGCAAGAGACCCAGTACTTC. Its translation: CASSVDHGTQETQYF.

This clonotype was observed many times. This rearrangement joins TRBV4-1 to TRBJ2-1; D is undetermined. There are 15 residues in the CDR3. V shed 4 bases and J shed 0 bases, with 10 bases lying between them. Germline V gene sequence: CDR1 MGHRA, CDR2 YSYEKL. CDR3 DNA sequence: TGCGCCAGCAGCCCCTATAGCTCCTCCTACAATGAGCAGTTCTTC. Its protein is CASSPYSSSYNEQFF.

Only a few counts were recorded for this clonotype. The J gene is TRBJ2-5, the V gene TRBV5-1; D gene unclear. The V end was cut by 2 bases, the J end by 5 bases, with 10 bases between. The CDR3 contains 13 residues. CDR1 SGHRS and CDR2 YFSETQ come from the germline V gene. The CDR3 loop reads CASSFGMLETQYF. The DNA of the CDR3 is TGCGCCAGCAGCTTTGGCATGTTGGAGACCCAGTACTTC.

This clonotype has ten or more counts. CDR3 nucleotides: TGCGCCTCACGTGACTGGGACACTGGCACAGATACGCAGTATTTT. It encodes CASRDWDTGTDTQYF. The chain joins TRBV10-2 to TRBJ2-3, with D possibly being TRBD1 (6 bases). Germline assignment: CDR1 WSHSY and CDR2 SAAADI. Trimming removed 11 bases from V and 1 base from J, with 19 bases in between. The CDR3 covers 15 residues.

This clonotype showed up just a few times. This chain joins TRBV3-1 and TRBJ2-3; 14 bases fit TRBD2. The trim removed 2 bases at V and 0 bases at J, leaving 7 bases unmatched. From germline, CDR1 is LGHDT and CDR2 YNNKEL (reference sequence). This CDR3 has 19 residues. The DNA of the CDR3 is TGTGCCAGCAGCCAACTCGGACTAGCGGGAGGCGCTAGCACAGATACGCAGTATTTT. It translates to CASSQLGLAGGASTDTQYF.

This clonotype was observed many times. The J gene is TRBJ1-6, the V gene TRBV6-6, with D uncertain. This CDR3 spans 13 amino acids. Between the trimmed V and J ends, which lost 6 bases and 7 bases, there was a span of 10 bases. Germline-derived CDR1 and CDR2 are MNHNY and SVGAGI (reference sequence). The CDR3 region has the DNA TGTGCCAGCAGGGGCGGGAGCAATTCACCCCTCCACTTT. Amino acids: CASRGGSNSPLHF.

This clonotype was recorded many times. This rearrangement joins TRBV7-9 to TRBJ2-1; D possibly corresponds to TRBD1 (6 bases). V dropped 8 bases and J dropped 4 bases, with 21 bases sitting between them. The germline V gene has CDR1 SEHNR and CDR2 FQNEAQ (reference sequence). The CDR3 runs 16 residues. The CDR3 sequence is CASPLEDRRTYNEQFF. Here the CDR3 DNA reads TGTGCCAGCCCCCTAGAAGACAGGCGAACTTACAATGAGCAGTTCTTC.

This clonotype has at least ten counts. At one of its ends the junction is not consistent with the germline gene, which may arise from a read error. The chain carries TRBV27 and TRBJ2-7; no clear D. The CDR3 covers 10 residues. CDR1 is MNHEY and CDR2 is SMNVEV in the germline V gene (reference sequence). This CDR3 reads CASSKTHRDF. CDR3 nucleotides: TGTGCCAGCAGTAAGACTCACCGGGACTTC.

The table lists this clonotype with many counts. The chain carries TRBV9 and TRBJ2-7, with D perhaps TRBD2 (6 bases). The CDR3 sequence is 14 residues long. V was clipped by 0 bases and J by 0 bases, with 7 bases between them. Germline CDR1 and CDR2: SGDLS and YYNGEE. The CDR3 bases are TGTGCCAGCAGCGTAGGTAGCGGCTCCTACGAGCAGTACTTC. It yields the protein CASSVGSGSYEQYF.

The chain employs TRBV6-1 and TRBJ2-2; a possible D gene is TRBD2 (6 bases). The germline CDR1 and CDR2 sequences are MNHNS and SASEGT. This CDR3 has 15 amino acids. V was cut by 4 bases and J by 5 bases, with 14 bases left in between. Here the CDR3 reads CASSVHGGYTGELFF. In DNA, the CDR3 is TGTGCCAGCAGTGTTCACGGAGGGTATACCGGGGAGCTGTTTTTT.

The CDR3 protein is CASSLPPPYYNEQFF. CDR3 DNA: TGTGCCAGCAGTTTACCCCCTCCTTACTACAATGAGCAGTTCTTC. The V and J genes are TRBV28 and TRBJ2-1; unclear D gene. CDR1 and CDR2 from the germline V gene are MDHEN and SYDVKM. V lost 2 bases and J 3 bases, leaving 11 bases between the germline ends. The CDR3 length is 15 residues.

This chain links TRBV10-3 with TRBJ2-3; 11 bases align to TRBD1. This CDR3 contains 17 residues. Per the germline V gene, CDR1 is ENHRY and CDR2 is SYGVKD. CDR3 nucleotides: TGTACCACGTGGACAGGGGGCTTGGCGCGGGAGGGAGATACGCAGTATTTT. Protein sequence: CTTWTGGLAREGDTQYF.

This clonotype was picked up many times. This chain links TRBV20-1 with TRBJ2-1; D gene ambiguous. The CDR3 runs 17 residues. V dropped 0 bases and J dropped 10 bases, with 25 bases sitting between them. Germline values: CDR1 DFQATT, CDR2 SNEGSKA (reference sequence). DNA for the CDR3: TGCAGTGCTAGAGATCTCCTTGAATGGACGCCAGGAAAAGAGCAGTTCTTC. Protein product: CSARDLLEWTPGKEQFF.